This TCR beta chain was identified during a study of T-cell memory formation after mild COVID-19. TCRdb used MiXCR to reprocess the 5' RACE reads, holding one entry per CDR3 protein. The sample includes 100,000 to 150,000 distinct CDR3 sequences, roughly 15% of them seen just once. Study-wide results and caveats: Clones contracting over day 15 to 85 were CD4/CD8 balanced, with later expanders leaning CD4+.

This CDR3 has 12 amino acids. Per germline, CDR1 SEHNR and CDR2 FQNEAQ (reference sequence). Trimming shortened V by 5 bases and J by 6 bases, and 11 bases separated the two germline ends. In this sample, this clonotype turned up a few times. Antigen unknown. Sequencing input: PBMCs or a T cell subset sorted from them (not recorded which). The receptor's source is an adult woman who had mild COVID-19 (a few samples of this study predate the infection). Cell type and time point are not known. The chain combines TRBV7-9 with TRBJ2-7; maybe TRBD1 (7 bases). CDR3 coding DNA: TGTGCCAGCAGCGGCGGGACAGCCGAGCAGTACTTC. Protein sequence: CASSGGTAEQYF.